This is a list of T cell receptor beta chains from one sample in a study of T-cell memory formation after mild COVID-19. TCRdb reanalysed the 5' RACE reads using MiXCR and keeps one entry per CDR3 protein. The sample yields about 270,000 distinct CDR3 sequences, 15% to 20% seen once. Sequencing was done on a sample of PBMCs or a T cell subset sorted from them (not recorded which). Source of these receptors: a man between 18 and 35 years old who had mild COVID-19 (a few samples of this study predate the infection). Cell type and time point are not known. Both conserved end residues are part of each CDR3. A D gene is named only where the DNA matches it firmly. Only part of the rows carry a size: once, few, many, or a class if the clone is expanded.

D	size	V	J	CDR3	DNA
NA	few	TRBV12-3/TRBV12-4	TRBJ1-3	CATSLDSGNTIYF	TGTGCCACCTCGTTAGACTCTGGAAACACCATATATTTT
NA	NA	TRBV6-6	TRBJ1-4	CASSWRSTTNEKLFF	TGTGCCAGCAGTTGGAGGAGTACAACTAATGAAAAACTGTTTTTT
NA	few	TRBV4-1	TRBJ1-1	CASSQSILMNTEAFF	TGCGCCAGCAGCCAGTCGATCTTAATGAACACTGAAGCTTTCTTT
TRBD1	NA	TRBV7-2	TRBJ1-4	CASSFNTQGVGEKLFF	TGTGCCAGCAGTTTTAACACACAGGGGGTTGGTGAAAAACTGTTTTTT
TRBD1	few	TRBV5-4	TRBJ1-1	CASGQGGPEAFF	TGTGCCAGCGGCCAGGGGGGCCCTGAAGCTTTCTTT
NA	few	TRBV9	TRBJ2-5	CASSLRSGGETQYF	TGTGCCAGCAGCCTACGGTCAGGCGGGGAGACCCAGTACTTC
TRBD1	once	TRBV10-3	TRBJ2-1	CAISESGTGSGEQFF	TGTGCCATCAGTGAGTCCGGGACAGGGTCGGGTGAGCAGTTCTTC
TRBD2	many	TRBV5-1	TRBJ2-3	CASSLERGLTDTQYF	TGCGCCAGCAGCTTGGAGCGGGGACTAACAGATACGCAGTATTTT
TRBD2	few	TRBV5-4	TRBJ2-7	CASSPASSGGSDEQYF	TGTGCCAGCAGCCCCGCTTCTAGCGGGGGGTCCGACGAGCAGTACTTC
NA	NA	TRBV20-1	TRBJ1-1	CSALPPMNTEAFF	TGCAGTGCTCTGCCCCCAATGAACACTGAAGCTTTCTTT
NA	NA	TRBV7-2	TRBJ1-3	CASSPRQGGNTIYF	TGTGCCAGCAGCCCGAGGCAGGGGGGAAACACCATATATTTT